The 7 T cell receptor beta chains below all came from one sample that was sequenced in a study of shared clonotypes between healthy human individuals. Profiling relied on immunoSEQ multiplex PCR, and the TCRdb table lists in-frame clones only, not all of them. The sample has 490,000 or so clones, 75% to 85% seen once; the top ten hold approximately 12%. What was sequenced was PBMCs. These receptors originate from a woman between 40 and 50 years old in good health. Some clones in this sample may be carry-over from other donors' samples.

The genes are TRBV21-1 and TRBJ1-5; the table's D call of TRBD1 was not tested on the DNA. TRBV21-1 is designated a pseudogene. There are 17 residues in the CDR3. The CDR3 DNA is TGTGCCAGCAGCAATTACAGGCCCCATGTAAGCAATCAGCCCCAGCATTTT. As protein: CASSNYRPHVSNQPQHF.

Turning to this clone: A much larger clonotype is one base distant, so this may be a read error. This rearrangement joins TRBV28 to TRBJ2-7; TRBD1 is a possible D gene (6 bases). Germline loops: CDR1 MDHEN, CDR2 SYDVKM. The CDR3 totals 13 residues. Trimming took 4 bases from V and 2 from J, leaving 9 bases between them. CDR3 bases: TGTGCCAGCAGTTCCGGACAGACCTACGAGCAGTACTTC. Amino acids: CASSSGQTYEQYF.

This sequence joins TRBV6-4 and TRBJ2-3; TRBD2 aligns across 8 bases. From germline, CDR1 is MRHNA and CDR2 SNTAGT. The V segment lost 3 bases and the J segment 2 bases; nucleotides outside the gene matches: 4. CDR3 size: 15 residues. DNA for the CDR3: TGTGCCAGCAGTGAAAGCGGGAGTCCCACAGATACGCAGTATTTT. Protein product: CASSESGSPTDTQYF.

The rearrangement links TRBV11-2 to TRBJ2-2; D not resolved. This CDR3 comprises 14 residues. Germline V gene lookup returns CDR1 SGHAT and CDR2 FQNNGV. Trimming removed 4 bases from V and 5 bases from J, with 11 bases in between. As DNA, the CDR3 is TGTGCCAGCAGCTCCAAGACCGGAACCGGGGAGCTGTTTTTT. Encoded protein: CASSSKTGTGELFF.

V and J are TRBV7-9 and TRBJ1-2; 7 bases fit TRBD1. The CDR3 spans 18 residues. V trimming: 0 bases; J trimming: 4 bases; junction bases outside the gene matches: 14. Per germline, CDR1 SEHNR and CDR2 FQNEAQ (reference sequence). CDR3 in amino acids: CASSLASADREVGYGYTF. CDR3 nucleotide sequence: TGTGCCAGCAGCTTAGCCTCCGCCGACAGGGAGGTCGGCTATGGCTACACCTTC. Together with reference TRBV7-9 and TRBJ1-2, the CDR3 gives the full variable domain: DTGVSQNPRHKITKRGQNVTFRCDPISEHNRLYWYRQTLGQGPEFLTYFQNEAQLEKSRLLSDRFSAERPKGSFSTLEIQRTEQGDSAMYLCASSLASADREVGYGYTFGSGTRLTVV.

J is TRBJ2-2 and V is TRBV10-3, with D unclear. Germline-derived CDR1 and CDR2 are ENHRY and SYGVKD. V lost 6 bases and J 6 bases, leaving 14 bases between the germline ends. The CDR3 contains 14 residues. CDR3 protein: CAIRPMYEAGELFF. The CDR3 bases are TGTGCCATCAGACCAATGTATGAGGCCGGGGAGCTGTTTTTT.

Here the CDR3 DNA reads TGCAGTGCTAGAGCCGACAATGAGCAGTTCTTC. Its protein is CSARADNEQFF. V and J are TRBV20-1 and TRBJ2-1; D not certain. The CDR3 spans 11 residues. The germline V and J ends were trimmed by 1 base and 5 bases, with 3 bases remaining between them. Germline lookup yields CDR1 DFQATT and CDR2 SNEGSKA (reference sequence).